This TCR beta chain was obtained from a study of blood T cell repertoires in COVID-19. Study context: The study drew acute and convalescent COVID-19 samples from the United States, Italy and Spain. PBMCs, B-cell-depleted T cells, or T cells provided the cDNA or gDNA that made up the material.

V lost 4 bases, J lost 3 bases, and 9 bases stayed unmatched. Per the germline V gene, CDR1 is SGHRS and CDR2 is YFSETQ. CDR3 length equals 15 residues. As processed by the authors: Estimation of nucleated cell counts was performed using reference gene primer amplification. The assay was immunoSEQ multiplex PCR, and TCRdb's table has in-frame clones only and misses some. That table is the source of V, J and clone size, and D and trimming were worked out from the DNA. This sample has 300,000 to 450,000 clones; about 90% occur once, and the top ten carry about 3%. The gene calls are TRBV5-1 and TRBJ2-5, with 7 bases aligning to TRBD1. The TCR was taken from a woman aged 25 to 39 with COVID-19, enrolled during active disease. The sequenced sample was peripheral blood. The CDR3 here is CASSQSTGIKETQYF. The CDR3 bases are TGCGCCAGCAGCCAATCGACAGGGATTAAAGAGACCCAGTACTTC.